Within the sample, the clone carrying this T cell receptor beta chain is medium-sized. Its antigen is currently unknown. These data originate in a study of CD4 T cells in relation to SARS-CoV-2 and coronaviruses. About the study: PBMCs were cultured with antigen for about eleven days before TCR beta sequencing. Crossreactive spike epitopes shared across donors were mapped to their HLA restriction.

Study outcomes and limitations: Crossreactivity was assessed only for spike protein, not other viral proteins.

The CDR3 loop spans 14 amino acids. Germline lookup yields CDR1 MNHEY and CDR2 SVGAGI. J lost 1 base, V lost 8 bases, and 8 bases had no gene match. Before the COVID-19 pandemic, during about 2011-2019, CD4+ T cells were taken from unexposed donors. CD4+ T cells were isolated from the cells after about 11 days of culture. Cells permitting, SARS-CoV-2 S/N and four cold-coronavirus spikes were tested on unexposed-donor CD4+ T cells. The assay was immunoSEQ multiplex PCR, and TCRdb's table has in-frame clones only and misses some. The sample contains about 26,000 clones, roughly 80% of which appear only once.

The sample comprised CD4+ T cells from PBMCs, cultured in vitro. This chain connects TRBV6-5 to TRBJ2-7; TRBD2 agrees at 7 bases. The source of this sequence is a human donor in good health. The CDR3 sequence is CASRQAGVSYEQYF. The DNA of the CDR3 is TGTGCCAGCCGGCAGGCGGGGGTATCCTACGAGCAGTACTTC.